At least ten counts were recorded for the clone carrying this T cell receptor (beta chain). What it recognizes is unknown. The data were taken from a study of blood T cells in healthy people across ages. The study, taken as a whole, reports: TCR beta diversity per million T cells fell roughly linearly with age. Naive and antigen-experienced cells were not separated, limiting conclusive comparison.

The CDR3 is 15 residues long. CDR1 and CDR2 (germline): LGHNA, YSLEER. With 4 bases clipped from V and 7 bases from J, the junction kept 7 bases outside the gene matches. A second PCR of about 6 to 11 cycles used a sample-barcoded 5' primer and a J-beta primer mix. TCRdb called the 5' RACE reads again in MiXCR, with one record for every CDR3 protein. The table lists over 950,000 distinct CDR3 sequences, around two fifths of them singletons. The V and J genes are TRBV4-3 and TRBJ2-1, with TRBD2 identical over 10 bases. The specimen sequenced was blood. This sequence originates from a man aged 18 to 29 in good health. CDR3 region: CASSPSSGGLNEQFF. The DNA for the CDR3 is TGCGCCAGCAGCCCCTCTAGCGGGGGTTTAAATGAGCAGTTCTTC.